This T cell receptor beta chain appears in the sequencing data of a study of CD8 T cells in Susac syndrome. Study context: Of the sequenced Susac syndrome patients, about 6 had active disease and about 8 were in remission. Study-level points and caveats: Detection of Susac-specific public clones gave some 17 in total CD8+ repertoires and several in CD8+ TEMRA repertoires.

Concerning this clonotype itself: The antigen is not known.

The CDR3 runs 12 residues. J lost 4 bases, V lost 11 bases, and 4 bases had no gene match. An amount of RNA that ranged from 0.5 to 1 ug was reverse transcribed with random hexamers. TCRdb called the immunoSEQ multiplex PCR reads again in MiXCR, with one record for every CDR3 protein. The top ten clones hold about 0.15% of a sample with some 200,000 distinct CDR3 sequences, 95% of them seen once. Sequenced sample: CD8+ T cells from PBMCs. The sequence was obtained from a human donor with Susac syndrome. This chain joins TRBV23-1 and TRBJ1-3; TRBD1 agrees at 8 bases. TRBV23-1 is classed as an ORF, of uncertain function. As DNA, the CDR3 is TGCGCCCGGACAGGGCAAGGAAACACCATATATTTT. Its translation: CARTGQGNTIYF.